What follows describes a single TCR beta chain. What it binds is not known. Peripheral blood CD8+ and CD4+ T cells were profiled by TCR beta sequencing. Recently defined diagnostic criteria classed the Susac syndrome patients as definite or probable. This specimen belongs to a study of CD8 T cells in Susac syndrome. Study conclusions and caveats: Clonal expansion was missing from Susac syndrome CD4+ T cell repertoires.

Germline V gene sequence: CDR1 LGHNT, CDR2 FRNRAP. Between the trimmed V and J ends, which lost 0 bases and 1 base, there was a span of 13 bases. This CDR3 has 17 amino acids. Reverse transcription of about 0.5 to 1 ug RNA was carried out with random hexamers. Via MiXCR, TCRdb re-called the immunoSEQ multiplex PCR reads, giving one row per CDR3 protein. The sample lists approximately 190,000 distinct CDR3 sequences, around 95% occurring once. The chain couples TRBV12-5 to TRBJ2-4; D ambiguous. The TCR was taken from a human donor with Susac syndrome. Material: CD4+ T cells from PBMCs. CDR3 protein: CASGLVLGKSAKNIQYF. Written as DNA, the CDR3 is TGTGCTAGTGGTTTGGTTTTGGGTAAATCGGCCAAAAACATTCAGTACTTC.